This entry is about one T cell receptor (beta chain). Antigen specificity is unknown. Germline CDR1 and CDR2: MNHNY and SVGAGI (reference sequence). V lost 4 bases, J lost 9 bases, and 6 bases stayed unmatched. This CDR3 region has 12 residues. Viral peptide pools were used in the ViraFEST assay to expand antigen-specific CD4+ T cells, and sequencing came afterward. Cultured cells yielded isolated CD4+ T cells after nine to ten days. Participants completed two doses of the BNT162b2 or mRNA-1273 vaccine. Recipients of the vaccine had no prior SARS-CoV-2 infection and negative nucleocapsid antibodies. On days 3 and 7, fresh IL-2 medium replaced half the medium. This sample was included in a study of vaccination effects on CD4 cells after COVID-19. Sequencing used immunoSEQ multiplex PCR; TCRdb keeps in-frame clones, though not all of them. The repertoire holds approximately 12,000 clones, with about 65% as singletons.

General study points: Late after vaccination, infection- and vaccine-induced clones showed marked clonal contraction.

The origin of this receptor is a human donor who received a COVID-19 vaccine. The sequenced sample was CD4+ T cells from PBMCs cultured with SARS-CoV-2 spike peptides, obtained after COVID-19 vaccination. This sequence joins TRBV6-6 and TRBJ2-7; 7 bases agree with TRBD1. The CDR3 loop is CASSSDRAGQYF. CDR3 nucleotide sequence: TGTGCCAGCAGTTCTGACAGGGCAGGGCAGTACTTC.